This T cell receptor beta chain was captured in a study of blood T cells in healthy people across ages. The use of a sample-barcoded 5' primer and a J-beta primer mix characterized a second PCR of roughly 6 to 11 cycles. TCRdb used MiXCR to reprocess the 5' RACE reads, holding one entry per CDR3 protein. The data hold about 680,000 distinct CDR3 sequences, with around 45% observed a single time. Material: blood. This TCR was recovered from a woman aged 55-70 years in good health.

The CDR3 nucleotides read TGTGCCAGCAGTGAATATAGTGAAAAACTGTTTTTT. Translation gives CASSEYSEKLFF. The chain has TRBV2 and TRBJ1-4; D is uncertain. V was cut by 2 bases and J by 7 bases, with 5 bases left in between. The germline V gene encodes CDR1 SNHLY and CDR2 FYNNEI. The CDR3 spans 12 residues.